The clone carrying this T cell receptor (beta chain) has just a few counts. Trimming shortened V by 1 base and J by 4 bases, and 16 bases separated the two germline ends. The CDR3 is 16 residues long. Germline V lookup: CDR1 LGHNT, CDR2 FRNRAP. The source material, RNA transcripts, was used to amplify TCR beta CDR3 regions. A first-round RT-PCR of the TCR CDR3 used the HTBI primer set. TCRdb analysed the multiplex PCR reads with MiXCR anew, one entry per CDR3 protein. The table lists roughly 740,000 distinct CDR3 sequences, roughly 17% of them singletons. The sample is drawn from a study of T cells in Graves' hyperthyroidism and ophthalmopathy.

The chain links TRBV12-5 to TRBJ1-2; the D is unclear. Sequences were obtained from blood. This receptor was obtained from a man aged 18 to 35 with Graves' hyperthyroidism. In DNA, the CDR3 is TGTGCTAGTGGTTTGGGCCCCGGTGGCGGAACCTATGGCTACACCTTC. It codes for CASGLGPGGGTYGYTF.